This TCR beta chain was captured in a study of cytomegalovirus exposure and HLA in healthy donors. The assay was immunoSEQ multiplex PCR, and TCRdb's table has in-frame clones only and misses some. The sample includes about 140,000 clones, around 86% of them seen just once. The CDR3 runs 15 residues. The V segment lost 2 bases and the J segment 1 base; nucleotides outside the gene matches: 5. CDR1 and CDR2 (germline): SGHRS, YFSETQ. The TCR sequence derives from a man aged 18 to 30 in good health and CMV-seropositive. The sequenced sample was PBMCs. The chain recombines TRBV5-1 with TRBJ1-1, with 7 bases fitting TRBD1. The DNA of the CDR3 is TGCGCCAGCAGCTTTACCTGGACAGGGAACACTGAAGCTTTCTTT. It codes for CASSFTWTGNTEAFF.